These 14 T cell receptor beta chains were all obtained from the same sample, sequenced in a study of cytomegalovirus exposure and HLA in healthy donors. A multiplex PCR was run with 60 Vbeta primers and 13 Jbeta primers. The data were produced by immunoSEQ multiplex PCR, yet TCRdb's version contains in-frame clones alone and is incomplete. In the table there are about 41,000 clones, approximately 84% of which are singletons. The sequencing sample was made of PBMCs. The source is a man in his fifties in good health and CMV-seronegative.

The chain uses TRBV11-2 and TRBJ2-7, with TRBD2 as a possible D gene (5 bases). Between the trimmed V and J ends, which lost 5 bases and 3 bases, there was a span of 11 bases. Germline CDR1 and CDR2: SGHAT and FQNNGV. CDR3 length: 13 residues. The CDR3 is CASSGGNFYEQYF. The DNA for the CDR3 is TGTGCCAGCAGCGGAGGAAACTTCTACGAGCAGTACTTC. The entire variable domain, with the rest obtained from reference TRBV11-2 and TRBJ2-7, is as follows: EAGVAQSPRYKIIEKRQSVAFWCNPISGHATLYWYQQILGQGPKLLIQFQNNGVVDDSQLPKDRFSAERLKGVDSTLKIQPAKLEDSAVYLCASSGGNFYEQYFGPGTRLTVT.

In this sample, this clone turned up a few times. The V call is TRBV5-6, the J call TRBJ1-1; TRBD1 is a possible D gene (5 bases). The ends were cut back, 0 bases at V and 1 base at J, with 10 bases in the middle. Per germline, CDR1 SGHDT and CDR2 YYEEEE. The CDR3 runs 15 residues. The CDR3 loop reads CASSLGAQGNTEAFF. The CDR3 DNA follows: TGTGCCAGCAGCTTGGGGGCCCAGGGGAACACTGAAGCTTTCTTT.

The chain joins TRBV4-3 to TRBJ2-3; no clear D gene. This CDR3 spans 14 amino acids. The germline V gene has CDR1 LGHNA and CDR2 YSLEER. V shed 4 bases and J shed 0 bases, with 8 bases lying between them. The CDR3 sequence is CASSLWPSTDTQYF. Written as DNA, the CDR3 is TGCGCCAGCAGCCTTTGGCCAAGCACAGATACGCAGTATTTT.

The table lists this clone with a few counts. The chain joins TRBV30 to TRBJ2-1; tentative D call: TRBD1 (6 bases). Germline-derived CDR1 and CDR2 are GTSNPN and SVGIG (reference sequence). The CDR3 runs 14 residues. Deletions cut 0 bases from V and 4 bases from J, with 10 bases between. CDR3 nucleotide sequence: TGTGCCTGGAGTGTAGGGACATCTTACAATGAGCAGTTCTTC. This sequence encodes CAWSVGTSYNEQFF.

V usage is TRBV27 and J usage is TRBJ2-1, with TRBD1 matching over 8 bases. CDR1 MNHEY and CDR2 SMNVEV come from the germline V gene (reference sequence). V shed 8 bases and J 7 bases; nucleotides not matched to a gene: 13. This CDR3 spans 15 amino acids. In DNA, the CDR3 is TGTGCCAGCTCCTTAATTTCAGGGGGCACTAATGAGCAGTTCTTC. Translating gives CASSLISGGTNEQFF.

The V gene is TRBV19, the J gene TRBJ2-3; TRBD2 might be the D (5 bases). CDR3 length: 14 residues. Between the trimmed V and J ends, which lost 3 bases and 3 bases, there was a span of 10 bases. CDR1 LNHDA and CDR2 SQIVND come from the germline V gene (reference sequence). CDR3 in amino acids: CASSMELGTDTQYF. DNA of the CDR3: TGTGCCAGTAGTATGGAACTAGGTACAGATACGCAGTATTTT.

This rearrangement joins TRBV5-4 to TRBJ1-3; the D gene is possibly TRBD1 (5 bases). This CDR3 has 17 amino acids. Germline V gene data show CDR1 as SGHNT and CDR2 as YYREEE (reference sequence). Trimming took off 2 bases at V and 4 bases at J, with 19 bases between the two ends. This CDR3 is CASSFYTPTGLGNTIYF. As DNA, the CDR3 is TGTGCCAGCAGCTTCTACACACCTACAGGCTTAGGAAACACCATATATTTT.

This clone was counted a few times. The junction differs from germline at one of its ends, possibly a read error. The V gene is TRBV7-9, the J gene TRBJ1-2, with 7 bases aligning to TRBD1. CDR3 length: 14 residues. CDR1 is SEHNR, CDR2 FQNEAQ, per germline (reference sequence). The CDR3 sequence: CSSSLTGADYGYTF. CDR3 coding DNA: TGTTCCAGCAGCCTTACAGGGGCCGATTATGGCTACACCTTC.

This sequence joins TRBV5-4 and TRBJ1-1; D perhaps matches TRBD1 (6 bases). Germline V gene data show CDR1 as SGHNT and CDR2 as YYREEE (reference sequence). Between the trimmed V and J ends, which lost 3 bases and 1 base, there was a span of 13 bases. This CDR3 has 15 amino acids. CDR3 nucleotides: TGTGCCAGCAGCTGGAGAACACAGGGGAACACTGAAGCTTTCTTT. Encoded protein: CASSWRTQGNTEAFF.

The chain is built from TRBV5-1 and TRBJ2-5, with 11 nucleotides matching TRBD1. J gave up 5 bases and V 4 bases, and 7 bases lay outside the gene matches. The germline gives CDR1 SGHRS, CDR2 YFSETQ. The CDR3 has 15 residues. The CDR3 coding sequence is TGCGCCAGCAGCCGCGGGACAGGGGGTTTGGAGACCCAGTACTTC. It encodes CASSRGTGGLETQYF.

The V and J genes are TRBV15 and TRBJ2-1; TRBD1 matches 9 bases. Trimming took 3 bases from V and 4 from J; bases not matched to a gene: 10. The CDR3 is made up of 17 amino acids. CDR1 is LNHNV and CDR2 is YYDKDF in the germline V gene (reference sequence). Written as DNA, the CDR3 is TGTGCCACCAGCAGGGGTCACCGGGACAGGGAATACAATGAGCAGTTCTTC. Translation gives CATSRGHRDREYNEQFF.

V gene TRBV30 combines with J gene TRBJ2-7; D might be TRBD1 (5 bases). The V gene's germline CDR1 is GTSNPN and CDR2 SVGIG (reference sequence). Trimming left V 2 bases short and J 3 bases short, with 11 bases between. The CDR3 contains 13 residues. The CDR3 DNA is TGTGCCTGGAGTAAGGGCAGGGTCTACGAGCAGTACTTC. Protein: CAWSKGRVYEQYF.

This chain connects TRBV19 to TRBJ2-2, with TRBD2 matching over 10 bases. Germline V gene lookup returns CDR1 LNHDA and CDR2 SQIVND (reference sequence). The CDR3 consists of 16 residues. The junction had 6 bases not matched to a gene; V was cut back by 7 bases and J by 1 base. The DNA of the CDR3 is TGTGCCAGTATTTCTCTAGCGGGGGAGAACACCGGGGAGCTGTTTTTT. Residues: CASISLAGENTGELFF.

The V and J genes are TRBV4-3 and TRBJ2-7; D gene uncertain. The CDR3 is made up of 14 amino acids. The V end lost 1 base, the J end lost 3 bases, and 10 bases lay between the germline ends. CDR1 and CDR2 (germline): LGHNA, YSLEER. Here the CDR3 DNA reads TGCGCCAGCAGCCAAGGAGTAAATGGCTACGAGCAGTACTTC. Translation: CASSQGVNGYEQYF.